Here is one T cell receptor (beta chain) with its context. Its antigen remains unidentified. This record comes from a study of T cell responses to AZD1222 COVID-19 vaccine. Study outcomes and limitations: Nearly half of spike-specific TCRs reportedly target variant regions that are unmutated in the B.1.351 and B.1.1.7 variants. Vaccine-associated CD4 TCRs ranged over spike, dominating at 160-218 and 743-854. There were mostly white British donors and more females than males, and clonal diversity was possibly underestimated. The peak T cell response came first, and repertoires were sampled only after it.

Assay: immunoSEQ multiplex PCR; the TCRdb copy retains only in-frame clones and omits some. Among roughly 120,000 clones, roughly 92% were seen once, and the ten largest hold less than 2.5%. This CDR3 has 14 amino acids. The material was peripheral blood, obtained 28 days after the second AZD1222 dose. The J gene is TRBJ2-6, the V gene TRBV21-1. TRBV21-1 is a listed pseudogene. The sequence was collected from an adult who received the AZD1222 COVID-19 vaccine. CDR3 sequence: CASSNLAGANVLTF. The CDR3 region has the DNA TGTGCCAGCAGCAACCTGGCTGGGGCCAACGTCCTGACTTTC.